Each of the 26 T cell receptor beta chains below was sequenced from the same sample in a study of cytomegalovirus exposure and HLA in healthy donors. The PCR contained 60 Vbeta and 13 Jbeta primers. The assay was immunoSEQ multiplex PCR, and TCRdb's table has in-frame clones only and misses some. The sample shows tens of thousands of clones, about 80% of them seen only once. Sequencing was carried out using PBMCs. The receptors stem from a man aged 45-60 years in good health and CMV-seropositive.

The chain couples TRBV5-4 to TRBJ2-2, with D possibly being TRBD1 (5 bases). The CDR3 totals 15 residues. Germline assignment: CDR1 SGHNT and CDR2 YYREEE (reference sequence). V gave up 3 bases and J gave up 0 bases, with 9 bases separating them. The CDR3 loop reads CASSSGRANTGELFF. The CDR3 coding sequence is TGTGCCAGCAGCTCCGGCAGGGCGAACACCGGGGAGCTGTTTTTT.

On this clone: No conserved phenylalanine or tryptophan is present at the end of the CDR3, so a read error is the likely explanation. The V and J genes are TRBV20-1 and TRBJ1-1; a possible D gene is TRBD1 (6 bases). CDR1 is DFQATT, CDR2 SNEGSKA, per germline (reference sequence). Trimming removed 7 bases at V and 8 bases at J, with 11 bases between. The CDR3 length is 10 residues. The DNA of the CDR3 is TGCAGTGGACGACAGGACGAAGCTTTCTTG. Its translation is CSGRQDEAFL.

The V call is TRBV7-8, the J call TRBJ2-4, with 7 bases identical to TRBD1. Losses at the gene ends were 4 bases for V and 6 bases for J; bases not matched to a gene: 0. The CDR3 is made up of 12 amino acids. Germline V gene data show CDR1 as SGHVS and CDR2 as FQNEAQ. CDR3 coding DNA: TGTGCCAGCAGCTCAGGGGGAAACATTCAGTACTTC. This sequence encodes CASSSGGNIQYF. The complete variable domain, with remaining parts taken from reference TRBV7-8 and TRBJ2-4, reads GAGVSQSPRYKVAKRGQDVALRCDPISGHVSLFWYQQALGQGPEFLTYFQNEAQLDKSGLPSDRFFAERPEGSVSTLKIQRTQQEDSAVYLCASSSGGNIQYFGAGTRLSVL.

This clone came up a few times. The rearrangement links TRBV19 to TRBJ2-1; 12 bases are a match to TRBD2. The CDR3 is 16 residues long. From germline, CDR1 is LNHDA and CDR2 SQIVND (reference sequence). The junction had 9 bases not matched to a gene; V was cut back by 6 bases and J by 6 bases. CDR3 protein: CASRGRGLAGGNEQFF. CDR3 coding DNA: TGTGCCAGTAGGGGCAGGGGACTAGCGGGTGGCAATGAGCAGTTCTTC. The full variable domain, its missing parts supplied by reference TRBV19 and TRBJ2-1, is DGGITQSPKYLFRKEGQNVTLSCEQNLNHDAMYWYRQDPGQGLRLIYYSQIVNDFQKGDIAEGYSVSREKKESFPLTVTSAQKNPTAFYLCASRGRGLAGGNEQFFGPGTRLTVL.

The chain links TRBV30 to TRBJ2-1; a possible D gene is TRBD2 (5 bases). CDR1 GTSNPN and CDR2 SVGIG come from the germline V gene (reference sequence). Trimming took off 0 bases at V and 1 base at J, with 22 bases between the two ends. This CDR3 is built from 19 residues. The CDR3 DNA reads as TGTGCCTGGAGTGTACTCCGGACTGCCCTAGGAGATTCCTACAATGAGCAGTTCTTC. As protein: CAWSVLRTALGDSYNEQFF.

This clone was picked up a small number of times. V and J are TRBV7-9 and TRBJ1-6; D gene unclear. CDR3 length: 12 residues. The germline V gene encodes CDR1 SEHNR and CDR2 FQNEAQ (reference sequence). The chain's CDR3 is CSGSDYNSPLHF. The CDR3 DNA reads TGTTCCGGTAGCGACTATAATTCACCCCTCCACTTT.

The rearrangement uses TRBV11-2 and TRBJ1-2; maybe TRBD1 (6 bases). Germline values: CDR1 SGHAT, CDR2 FQNNGV. V was pared by 5 bases and J by 2 bases, with 24 bases between. This CDR3 region has 18 residues. CDR3 coding DNA: TGTGCCAGCAGCCGATTTGGGACACCGCAGTCCTTAAACTATGGCTACACCTTC. It codes for CASSRFGTPQSLNYGYTF.

The chain recombines TRBV5-4 with TRBJ2-7, with 7 bases fitting TRBD1. Unmatched junction bases numbered 13, after V lost 5 bases and J lost 5 bases. CDR1 and CDR2 (germline): SGHNT, YYREEE (reference sequence). This CDR3 has 15 residues. The CDR3 loop reads CASSHRGQPTHEQYF. The CDR3 coding sequence is TGTGCCAGCAGTCACCGGGGACAGCCCACTCACGAGCAGTACTTC.

This chain connects TRBV29-1 to TRBJ1-2, with a tentative D call TRBD1 (6 bases). Per germline, CDR1 SQVTM and CDR2 ANQGSEA. The CDR3 has 13 residues. Trimming cost V 7 bases and J 2 bases, with 14 bases left between them. CDR3 in DNA: TGCAGCGCCCGGACAGCACCGAACTATGGCTACACCTTC. Its translation is CSARTAPNYGYTF.

The chain uses TRBV9 and TRBJ1-1, with 9 nucleotides matching TRBD1. Germline CDR1 reads SGDLS; CDR2 reads YYNGEE. The V gene end was trimmed by 4 bases and the J gene end by 5 bases; junction bases not matched to a gene: 12. The length of the CDR3 is 16 residues. The CDR3, as DNA: TGTGCCAGCAGCCCCCGGGACAGGGAGTGGAGGACTGAAGCTTTCTTT. Its translation is CASSPRDREWRTEAFF.

This sequence joins TRBV21-1 and TRBJ1-1; TRBD1 reflects the table's D call only, with no check against the DNA. TRBV21-1 is termed a pseudogene. The CDR3 runs to 12 residues. The CDR3 sequence is CASCIQHTEAFF. DNA of the CDR3: TGTGCCAGCTGTATACAGCACACTGAAGCTTTCTTT.

The chain links TRBV9 to TRBJ2-7; unclear D gene. Per the germline V gene, CDR1 is SGDLS and CDR2 is YYNGEE. The germline V and J ends were trimmed by 4 bases and 3 bases, with 11 bases remaining between them. This CDR3 spans 13 amino acids. In DNA form, the CDR3 reads TGTGCCAGCAGCTTCCGCCTAAACTACGAGCAGTACTTC. It specifies CASSFRLNYEQYF.

The chain has TRBV29-1 and TRBJ1-5; possible D gene TRBD1, 5 bases. The germline V and J ends were trimmed by 4 bases and 1 base, with 8 bases remaining between them. CDR1 and CDR2 (germline): SQVTM, ANQGSEA. CDR3 size: 13 residues. CDR3 DNA sequence: TGCAGCGTTGTGTGGGGCAGCAATCAGCCCCAGCATTTT. Translating gives CSVVWGSNQPQHF.

The J gene is TRBJ2-1, the V gene TRBV28; tentative D call: TRBD2 (6 bases). The CDR3 is made up of 13 amino acids. Trimming pared 3 bases from V and 8 bases from J, leaving 11 bases between. Per the germline V gene, CDR1 is MDHEN and CDR2 is SYDVKM. The CDR3 region is CASSFSQRDEQFF. As DNA, the CDR3 is TGTGCCAGCAGTTTTTCCCAGCGGGATGAGCAGTTCTTC.

The V gene is TRBV5-4, the J gene TRBJ1-1, with 8 bases fitting TRBD1. CDR3 length: 12 amino acids. With V trimmed by 4 bases and J by 7 bases, 3 bases remained unmatched. Germline lookup yields CDR1 SGHNT and CDR2 YYREEE (reference sequence). The CDR3 DNA is TGTGCCAGCAGCCAAGACAGGGGTGAAGCTTTCTTT. Protein sequence: CASSQDRGEAFF.

The rearrangement joins TRBV30 to TRBJ1-2, with D unresolved. The CDR3 runs 12 residues. Trimming left V 4 bases short and J 5 bases short, with 11 bases between. CDR1 GTSNPN and CDR2 SVGIG come from the germline V gene (reference sequence). The CDR3 region is CAWTGLSYGYTF. For the CDR3, the DNA is TGTGCCTGGACCGGACTTAGTTATGGCTACACCTTC.

The rearrangement uses TRBV19 and TRBJ2-7; TRBD1 agrees at 8 bases. The V segment lost 8 bases and the J segment 0 bases; nucleotides outside the gene matches: 3. This CDR3 has 13 amino acids. Germline-derived CDR1 and CDR2 are LNHDA and SQIVND (reference sequence). CDR3: CASRDRSSYEQYF. CDR3 nucleotide sequence: TGTGCCAGTCGGGACAGGAGCTCCTACGAGCAGTACTTC.

This rearrangement joins TRBV29-1 to TRBJ2-7, with a tentative D call TRBD2 (6 bases). Trimming removed 6 bases at V and 4 bases at J, with 19 bases between. Germline loops: CDR1 SQVTM, CDR2 ANQGSEA. The CDR3 contains 14 residues. As DNA, the CDR3 is TGCAGCGTGTCAGGGACGGGAGTTTTTTACGAGCAGTACTTC. It codes for CSVSGTGVFYEQYF.

This clone has a handful of counts. V and J are TRBV4-3 and TRBJ2-1, with unresolved D. Germline loops: CDR1 LGHNA, CDR2 YSLEER. V was pared by 2 bases and J by 3 bases, with 17 bases between. The CDR3 extends over 17 amino acids. CDR3 DNA: TGCGCCAGCAGCCAACATCTGATCGTACTCATCTACAATGAGCAGTTCTTC. Encoded protein: CASSQHLIVLIYNEQFF.

The V call is TRBV2, the J call TRBJ2-7; D not resolved. The germline V gene has CDR1 SNHLY and CDR2 FYNNEI. V shed 4 bases and J shed 2 bases, with 9 bases lying between them. This CDR3 is 13 amino acids long. The CDR3 spells CASSGFTAYEQYF. The CDR3 coding sequence is TGTGCCAGCAGTGGTTTCACAGCCTACGAGCAGTACTTC.

This chain connects TRBV7-2 to TRBJ2-1; D uncertain. V shed 5 bases and J shed 3 bases, with 8 bases lying between them. CDR1 and CDR2 (germline): SGHTA, FQGNSA. The CDR3 sequence is 13 residues long. This CDR3 is CASSPRLYNEQFF. As DNA, the CDR3 is TGTGCCAGCAGCCCGCGTCTCTACAATGAGCAGTTCTTC.

In its sample, this clone was seen a few times. Relative to the germline gene, one junction end is altered; a read error may explain this. The V and J genes are TRBV7-3 and TRBJ1-2; 7 nucleotides align to TRBD1. CDR1 is SGHTA, CDR2 FQGTGA, per germline. This CDR3 is built from 13 residues. CDR3 sequence reads: CARSSDRASGYTF. CDR3 bases: TGTGCCCGCAGTTCCGACAGGGCGAGTGGCTACACCTTC.

This sequence joins TRBV7-2 and TRBJ1-2; D uncertain. This CDR3 has 17 amino acids. Germline V CDR1 and CDR2: SGHTA, FQGNSA. V was pared by 0 bases and J by 8 bases, with 22 bases between. CDR3 nucleotides: TGTGCCAGCAGCTTAGCCGGATCGGCGGCGGTCATAGGAGGCTACACCTTC. Translation gives CASSLAGSAAVIGGYTF.

The chain uses TRBV28 and TRBJ1-5; 10 bases are a match to TRBD1. This CDR3 region has 17 residues. The trim removed 4 bases at V and 0 bases at J, leaving 6 bases unmatched. The germline V gene has CDR1 MDHEN and CDR2 SYDVKM. As DNA, the CDR3 is TGTGCCAGCAGTTCCCTCGGACAGGGGGGTAGCAATCAGCCCCAGCATTTT. This encodes CASSSLGQGGSNQPQHF.

The rearrangement links TRBV6-1 to TRBJ2-2, with 8 nucleotides matching TRBD2. The germline gives CDR1 MNHNS, CDR2 SASEGT. V lost 2 bases and J lost 7; bases outside the gene matches: 9. CDR3 size: 16 residues. Here the CDR3 reads CASSEWVGGAGGELFF. CDR3 bases: TGTGCCAGCAGTGAATGGGTCGGGGGGGCGGGCGGGGAGCTGTTTTTT.

V usage is TRBV29-1 and J usage is TRBJ1-1; TRBD1 aligns across 11 bases. Per the germline V gene, CDR1 is SQVTM and CDR2 is ANQGSEA. V lost 7 bases and J lost 6; bases outside the gene matches: 7. The CDR3 has 13 residues. CDR3 DNA: TGCAGCGCCCGGGACAGGGGGACCGCTGAAGCTTTCTTT. Translated, it gives CSARDRGTAEAFF.